This T cell receptor (beta chain) derives from a study of shared clonotypes between healthy human individuals. Study context: For every donor, three CD4 naive, three CD4 memory, two CD8 naive and one CD8 memory plates were used.

Replicate PCRs run on sorted subsets employed approximately 180 ng DNA, about 27,000 T cell genomes. Repertoires were generated with immunoSEQ multiplex PCR, while TCRdb's copy carries only in-frame clones and drops some. Counted here are roughly 1,600,000 clones, approximately 98.5% occurring once; the ten biggest clones make up over 0.3%. Germline V lookup: CDR1 MNHEY, CDR2 SMNVEV (reference sequence). The V end was cut by 1 base, the J end by 0 bases, with 7 bases between. The CDR3 is 14 residues long. The V and J genes are TRBV27 and TRBJ2-7, with no clear D. The specimen sequenced was naive CD4+ T cells sorted from blood. As for subset: CD45RA+ positively selected. The clonotype comes from a man in his thirties or forties in good health. The CDR3 DNA reads TGTGCCAGCAGTTTATGGGCCAGCTCCTACGAGCAGTACTTC. Protein product: CASSLWASSYEQYF.